This T cell receptor beta chain was recorded in a study of Ad26.COV2.S vaccination and SARS-CoV-2 variants. Whole-study results and caveats: Analyses of TCR breadth and depth may have underestimated total T cell responses. For non-spike TCRs, breadth in vaccine recipients resembled that in placebo recipients.

In its sample, this clone was seen once. Its specificity is not known. CDR1 is SGHAT and CDR2 is FQDESV in the germline V gene (reference sequence). This CDR3 has 13 amino acids. The V end was cut by 5 bases, the J end by 4 bases, with 11 bases between. Generated by immunoSEQ multiplex PCR, the TCRdb table keeps only in-frame clones and is missing some. The sample has over 85,000 clones; 82% are singletons. The receptor was isolated from a human donor who had recovered from COVID-19. V usage is TRBV11-1 and J usage is TRBJ1-1; tentatively, D is TRBD1 (5 bases). The specimen was peripheral blood, collected after recovery from COVID-19. The chain's CDR3 is CASSVQGRTEAFF. CDR3 bases: TGTGCCAGCAGCGTTCAGGGACGCACTGAAGCTTTCTTT. Supplemented by reference TRBV11-1 and TRBJ1-1, the full variable domain reads EAEVAQSPRYKITEKSQAVAFWCDPISGHATLYWYRQILGQGPELLVQFQDESVVDDSQLPKDRFSAERLKGVDSTLKIQPAELGDSAMYLCASSVQGRTEAFFGQGTRLTVV.